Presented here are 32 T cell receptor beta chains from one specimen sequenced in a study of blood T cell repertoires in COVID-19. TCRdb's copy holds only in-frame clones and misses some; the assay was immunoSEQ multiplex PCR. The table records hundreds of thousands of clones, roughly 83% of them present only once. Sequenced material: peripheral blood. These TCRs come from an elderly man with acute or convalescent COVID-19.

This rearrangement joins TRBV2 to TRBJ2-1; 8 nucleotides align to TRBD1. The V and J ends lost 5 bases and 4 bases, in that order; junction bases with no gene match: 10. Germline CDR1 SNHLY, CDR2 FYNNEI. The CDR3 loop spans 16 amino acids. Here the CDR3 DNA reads TGTGCCAGCAGTTGGGCCCGGGACAGGTTTTACAATGAGCAGTTCTTC. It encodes CASSWARDRFYNEQFF.

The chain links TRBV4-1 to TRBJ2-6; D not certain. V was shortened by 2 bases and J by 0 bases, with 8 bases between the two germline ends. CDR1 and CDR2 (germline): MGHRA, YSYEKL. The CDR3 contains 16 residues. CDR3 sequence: CASSQSTSSGANVLTF. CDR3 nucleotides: TGCGCCAGCAGCCAATCTACGAGCTCTGGGGCCAACGTCCTGACTTTC.

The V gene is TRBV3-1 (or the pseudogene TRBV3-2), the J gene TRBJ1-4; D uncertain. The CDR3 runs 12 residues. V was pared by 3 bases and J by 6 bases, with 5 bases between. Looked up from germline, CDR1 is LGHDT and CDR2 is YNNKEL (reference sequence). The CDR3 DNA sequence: TGTGCCAGCAGCCATGGGCATGAAAAACTGTTTTTT. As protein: CASSHGHEKLFF.

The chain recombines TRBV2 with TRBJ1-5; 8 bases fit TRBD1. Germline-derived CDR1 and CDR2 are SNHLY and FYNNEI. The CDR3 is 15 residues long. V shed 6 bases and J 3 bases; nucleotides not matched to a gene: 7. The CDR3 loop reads CASRIGQGFNQPQHF. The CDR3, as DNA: TGTGCCAGCAGGATAGGACAGGGCTTCAATCAGCCCCAGCATTTT.

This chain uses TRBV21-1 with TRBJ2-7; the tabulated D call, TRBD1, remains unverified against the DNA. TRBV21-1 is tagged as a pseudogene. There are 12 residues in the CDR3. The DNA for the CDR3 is TGTGCCAGCGGGACAGCGAATTACGAGCAGTACTTC. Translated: CASGTANYEQYF.

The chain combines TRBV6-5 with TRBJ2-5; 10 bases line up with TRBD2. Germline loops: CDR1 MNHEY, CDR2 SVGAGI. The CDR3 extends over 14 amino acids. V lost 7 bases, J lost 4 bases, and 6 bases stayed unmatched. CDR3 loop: CASTLAGAAETQYF. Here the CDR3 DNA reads TGTGCCAGCACTCTAGCGGGAGCCGCAGAGACCCAGTACTTC.

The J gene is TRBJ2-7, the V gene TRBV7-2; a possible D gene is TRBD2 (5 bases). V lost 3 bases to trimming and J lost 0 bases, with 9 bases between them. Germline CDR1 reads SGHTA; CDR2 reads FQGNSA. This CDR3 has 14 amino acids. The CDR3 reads CASSFLRGSYEQYF. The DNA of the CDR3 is TGTGCCAGCAGCTTTCTACGGGGCTCCTACGAGCAGTACTTC.

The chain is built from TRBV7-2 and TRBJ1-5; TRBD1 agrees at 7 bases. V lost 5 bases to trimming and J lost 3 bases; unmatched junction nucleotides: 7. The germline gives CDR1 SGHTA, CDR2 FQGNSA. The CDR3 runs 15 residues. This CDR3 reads CASSTRQGSNQPQHF. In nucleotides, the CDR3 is TGTGCCAGCAGCACCCGACAGGGCTCCAATCAGCCCCAGCATTTT.

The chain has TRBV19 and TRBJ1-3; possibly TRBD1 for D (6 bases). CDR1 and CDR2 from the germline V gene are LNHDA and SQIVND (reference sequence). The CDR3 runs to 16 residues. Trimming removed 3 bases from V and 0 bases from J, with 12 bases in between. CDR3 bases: TGTGCCAGTAGTATCCGGGACAAGCCCTCTGGAAACACCATATATTTT. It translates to CASSIRDKPSGNTIYF.

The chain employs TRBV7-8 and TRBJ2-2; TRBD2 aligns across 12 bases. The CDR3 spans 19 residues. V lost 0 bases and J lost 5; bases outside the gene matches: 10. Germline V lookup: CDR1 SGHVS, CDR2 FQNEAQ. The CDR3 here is CASSLAKGLAGLQTGELFF. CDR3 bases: TGTGCCAGCAGCTTAGCGAAAGGACTAGCGGGACTTCAGACCGGGGAGCTGTTTTTT. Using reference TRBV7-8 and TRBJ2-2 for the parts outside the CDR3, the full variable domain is GAGVSQSPRYKVAKRGQDVALRCDPISGHVSLFWYQQALGQGPEFLTYFQNEAQLDKSGLPSDRFFAERPEGSVSTLKIQRTQQEDSAVYLCASSLAKGLAGLQTGELFFGEGSRLTVL.

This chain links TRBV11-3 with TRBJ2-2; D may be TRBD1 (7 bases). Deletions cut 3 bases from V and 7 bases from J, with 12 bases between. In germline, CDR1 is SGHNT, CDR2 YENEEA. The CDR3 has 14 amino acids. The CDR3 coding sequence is TGTGCCAGCAGCTTCAGGGGGGTCGGCGGGGAGCTGTTTTTT. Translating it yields CASSFRGVGGELFF.

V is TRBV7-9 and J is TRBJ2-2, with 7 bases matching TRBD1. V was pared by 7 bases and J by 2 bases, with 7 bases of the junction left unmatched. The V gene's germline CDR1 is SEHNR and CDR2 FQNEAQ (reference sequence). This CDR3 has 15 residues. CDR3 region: CASIRDRANTGELFF. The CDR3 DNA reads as TGTGCCAGCATCCGAGACAGGGCCAACACCGGGGAGCTGTTTTTT.

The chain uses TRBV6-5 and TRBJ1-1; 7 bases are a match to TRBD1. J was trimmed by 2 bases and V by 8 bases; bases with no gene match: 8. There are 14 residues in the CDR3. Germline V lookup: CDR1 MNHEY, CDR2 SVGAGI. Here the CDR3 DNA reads TGTGCCAGCTACAAGGGGGCAGGAAACACTGAAGCTTTCTTT. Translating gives CASYKGAGNTEAFF.

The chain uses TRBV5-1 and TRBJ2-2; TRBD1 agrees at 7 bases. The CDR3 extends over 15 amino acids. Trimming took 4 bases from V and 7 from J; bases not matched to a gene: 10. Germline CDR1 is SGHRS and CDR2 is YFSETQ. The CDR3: CASSVAGTENGELFF. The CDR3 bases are TGCGCCAGCAGCGTGGCCGGGACAGAAAACGGGGAGCTGTTTTTT. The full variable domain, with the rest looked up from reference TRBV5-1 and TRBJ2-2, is KAGVTQTPRYLIKTRGQQVTLSCSPISGHRSVSWYQQTPGQGLQFLFEYFSETQRNKGNFPGRFSGRQFSNSRSEMNVSTLELGDSALYLCASSVAGTENGELFFGEGSRLTVL.

The CDR3 DNA sequence: TGTGCCAGCAGCTCTGGGCCGTACACAGATACGCAGTATTTT. Protein: CASSSGPYTDTQYF. The chain joins TRBV11-3 to TRBJ2-3; D unresolved. The CDR3 contains 14 residues. Trimming shortened V by 4 bases and J by 2 bases, and 10 bases separated the two germline ends. Per germline, CDR1 SGHNT and CDR2 YENEEA.

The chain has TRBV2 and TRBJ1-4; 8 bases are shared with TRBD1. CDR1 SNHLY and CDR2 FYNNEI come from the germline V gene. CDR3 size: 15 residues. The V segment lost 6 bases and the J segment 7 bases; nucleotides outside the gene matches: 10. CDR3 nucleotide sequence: TGTGCCAGCAGCGGCCAGGGGGCGCGGGGTGAAAAACTGTTTTTT. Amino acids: CASSGQGARGEKLFF.

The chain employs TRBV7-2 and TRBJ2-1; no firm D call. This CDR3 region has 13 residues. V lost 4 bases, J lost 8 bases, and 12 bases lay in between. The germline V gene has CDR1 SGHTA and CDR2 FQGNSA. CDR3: CASSSAHSDEQFF. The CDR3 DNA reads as TGTGCCAGCAGCTCCGCCCACTCGGATGAGCAGTTCTTC.

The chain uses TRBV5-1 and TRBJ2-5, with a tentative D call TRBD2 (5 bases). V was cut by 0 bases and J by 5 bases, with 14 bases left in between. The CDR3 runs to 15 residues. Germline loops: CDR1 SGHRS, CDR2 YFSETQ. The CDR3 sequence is CASSLGPGGGETQYF. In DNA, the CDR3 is TGCGCCAGCAGCTTGGGTCCAGGCGGCGGGGAGACCCAGTACTTC.

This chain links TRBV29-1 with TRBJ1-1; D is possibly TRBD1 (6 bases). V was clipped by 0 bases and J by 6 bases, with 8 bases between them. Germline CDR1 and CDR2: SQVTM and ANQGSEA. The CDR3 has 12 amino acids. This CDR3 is CSVEDHRAEAFF. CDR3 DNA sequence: TGCAGCGTTGAAGATCACAGGGCTGAAGCTTTCTTT.

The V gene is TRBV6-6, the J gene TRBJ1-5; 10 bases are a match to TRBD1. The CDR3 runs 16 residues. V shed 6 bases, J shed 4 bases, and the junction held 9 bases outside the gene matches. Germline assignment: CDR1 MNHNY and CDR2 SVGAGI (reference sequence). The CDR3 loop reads CASSPPGQGTNQPQHF. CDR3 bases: TGTGCCAGCAGCCCACCGGGACAGGGGACTAATCAGCCCCAGCATTTT.

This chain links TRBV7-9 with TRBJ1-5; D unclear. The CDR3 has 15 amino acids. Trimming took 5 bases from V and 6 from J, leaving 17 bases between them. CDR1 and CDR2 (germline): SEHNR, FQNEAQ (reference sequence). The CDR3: CASSLVSGEGQPQHF. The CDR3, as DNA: TGTGCCAGCAGCCTTGTTTCCGGGGAGGGTCAGCCCCAGCATTTT.

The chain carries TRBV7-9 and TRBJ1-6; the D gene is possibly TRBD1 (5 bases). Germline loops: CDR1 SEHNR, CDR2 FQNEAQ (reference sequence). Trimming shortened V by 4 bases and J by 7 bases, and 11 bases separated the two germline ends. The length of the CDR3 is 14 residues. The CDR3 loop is CASSSTGGNSPLHF. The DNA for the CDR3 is TGTGCCAGCAGCTCGACGGGGGGGAATTCACCCCTCCACTTT.

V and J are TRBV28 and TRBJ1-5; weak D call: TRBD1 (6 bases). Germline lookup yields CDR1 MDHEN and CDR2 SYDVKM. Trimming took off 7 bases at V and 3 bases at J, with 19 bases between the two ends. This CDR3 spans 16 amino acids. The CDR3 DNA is TGTGCCAGCAACAATCCTGGCAGGGGAGCCAATCAGCCCCAGCATTTT. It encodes CASNNPGRGANQPQHF.

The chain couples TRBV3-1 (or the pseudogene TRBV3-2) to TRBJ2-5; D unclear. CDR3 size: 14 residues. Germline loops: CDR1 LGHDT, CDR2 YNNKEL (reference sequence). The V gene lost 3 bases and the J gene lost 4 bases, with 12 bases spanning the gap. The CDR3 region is CASSHRSSRETQYF. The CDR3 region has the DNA TGTGCCAGCAGCCACCGATCCAGTCGAGAGACCCAGTACTTC.

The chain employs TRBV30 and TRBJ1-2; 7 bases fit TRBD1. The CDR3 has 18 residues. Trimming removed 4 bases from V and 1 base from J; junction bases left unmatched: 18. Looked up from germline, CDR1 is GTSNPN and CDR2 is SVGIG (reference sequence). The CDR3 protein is CAWTVADRRDTVNYGYTF. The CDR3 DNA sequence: TGTGCCTGGACTGTAGCGGACAGGCGAGATACCGTTAACTATGGCTACACCTTC.

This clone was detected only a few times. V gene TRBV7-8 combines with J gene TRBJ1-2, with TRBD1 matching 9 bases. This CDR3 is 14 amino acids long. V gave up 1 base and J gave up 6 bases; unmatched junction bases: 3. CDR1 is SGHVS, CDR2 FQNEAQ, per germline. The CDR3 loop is CASSLGDRGNGYTF. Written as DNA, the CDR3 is TGTGCCAGCAGCTTAGGAGACAGGGGGAATGGCTACACCTTC.

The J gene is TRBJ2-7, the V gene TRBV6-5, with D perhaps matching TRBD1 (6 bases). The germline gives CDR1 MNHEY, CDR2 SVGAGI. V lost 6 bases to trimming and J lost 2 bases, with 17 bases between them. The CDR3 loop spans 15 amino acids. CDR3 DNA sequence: TGTGCCAGCAGGCCAGGGGCTGTGGGGGCCTACGAGCAGTACTTC. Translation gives CASRPGAVGAYEQYF.

The CDR3 protein is CATSASGGREYNEQFF. Written as DNA, the CDR3 is TGTGCCACCAGTGCCTCGGGGGGCCGGGAATACAATGAGCAGTTCTTC. The V call is TRBV24-1, the J call TRBJ2-1, with TRBD2 as a possible D gene (7 bases). CDR1 and CDR2 from the germline V gene are KGHDR and SFDVKD. The CDR3 loop spans 16 amino acids. The germline V and J ends were trimmed by 5 bases and 4 bases, with 17 bases remaining between them.

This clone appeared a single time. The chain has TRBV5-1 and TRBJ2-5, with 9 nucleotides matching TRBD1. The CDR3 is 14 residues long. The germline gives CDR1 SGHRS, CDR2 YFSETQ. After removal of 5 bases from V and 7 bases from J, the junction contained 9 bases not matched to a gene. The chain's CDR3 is CASSRDRVVGTQYF. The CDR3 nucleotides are TGCGCCAGCAGTCGGGACAGGGTCGTTGGGACCCAGTACTTC. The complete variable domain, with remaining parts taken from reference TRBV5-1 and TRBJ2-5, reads KAGVTQTPRYLIKTRGQQVTLSCSPISGHRSVSWYQQTPGQGLQFLFEYFSETQRNKGNFPGRFSGRQFSNSRSEMNVSTLELGDSALYLCASSRDRVVGTQYFGPGTRLLVL.

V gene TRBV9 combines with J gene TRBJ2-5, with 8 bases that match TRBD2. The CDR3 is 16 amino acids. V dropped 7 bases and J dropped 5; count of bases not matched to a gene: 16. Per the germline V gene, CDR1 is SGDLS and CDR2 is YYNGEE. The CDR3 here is CASSRGVAGIGETQYF. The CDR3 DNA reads TGTGCCAGCTCCCGGGGGGTAGCGGGGATCGGGGAGACCCAGTACTTC.

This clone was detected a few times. The CDR3 reads CAISESQGADYGYTF. CDR3 coding DNA: TGTGCCATCAGTGAGTCGCAGGGGGCCGACTATGGCTACACCTTC. The V call is TRBV10-3, the J call TRBJ1-2; 8 nucleotides match TRBD1. Germline V gives CDR1 ENHRY, CDR2 SYGVKD. With V trimmed by 0 bases and J by 3 bases, 3 bases remained unmatched. This CDR3 contains 15 residues.

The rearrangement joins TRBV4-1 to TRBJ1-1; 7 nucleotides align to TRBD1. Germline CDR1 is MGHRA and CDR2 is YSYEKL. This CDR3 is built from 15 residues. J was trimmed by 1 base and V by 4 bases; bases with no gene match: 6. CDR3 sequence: CASSLTGTENTEAFF. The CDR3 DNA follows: TGCGCCAGCAGCCTAACCGGGACAGAGAACACTGAAGCTTTCTTT.